The 28 T cell receptor beta chains below were found in one sample sequenced in a study of blood T cells in healthy people across ages. Then a second PCR, running roughly 7 to 11 cycles, was carried out with a sample-barcoded 5' primer and a J-beta primer mix. MiXCR, run by TCRdb on the 5' RACE reads, gives a single entry per CDR3 protein. Among about 930,000 distinct CDR3 sequences listed, about 27% were seen once. These data also formed part of another study, on T cells of mothers and their children.

Sequencing was performed on blood. These receptors came from a woman in her 40s in good health.

The sample holds a few counts of this clonotype. V gene TRBV28 combines with J gene TRBJ1-1; D not certain. The CDR3 runs 14 residues. The germline gives CDR1 MDHEN, CDR2 SYDVKM. V was shortened by 7 bases and J by 5 bases, with 17 bases between the two germline ends. CDR3 region: CASNDVNKRTEAFF. The CDR3 coding sequence is TGTGCCAGCAATGACGTAAATAAACGGACTGAAGCTTTCTTT.

This clonotype was counted a few times. This chain uses TRBV5-1 with TRBJ1-2; D remains ambiguous. The CDR3 length is 14 residues. Per the germline V gene, CDR1 is SGHRS and CDR2 is YFSETQ. The V gene lost 0 bases and the J gene lost 8 bases, with 14 bases spanning the gap. CDR3 amino acids: CASSLEAAGLGYTF. The CDR3 DNA follows: TGCGCCAGCAGCTTGGAGGCTGCCGGCCTGGGCTACACCTTC.

Concerning this clonotype itself: One base away lies a much larger clone, so this may be a sequencing read error. This chain joins TRBV15 and TRBJ2-4; D might be TRBD1 or TRBD2, each matching 6 bases. V gave up 5 bases and J gave up 13 bases, with 24 bases separating them. Per germline, CDR1 LNHNV and CDR2 YYDKDF (reference sequence). The CDR3 has 15 residues. CDR3 loop: CATSSRDGGLGGQYF. Here the CDR3 DNA reads TGTGCCACCAGCTCTAGGGATGGAGGGTTAGGGGGGCAGTACTTC.

V usage is TRBV4-1 and J usage is TRBJ1-1; 7 nucleotides line up with TRBD1. Germline loops: CDR1 MGHRA, CDR2 YSYEKL. This CDR3 has 16 residues. The V and J ends lost 3 bases and 1 base, in that order; junction bases with no gene match: 8. CDR3 nucleotides: TGCGCCAGCAGCCAGGAACCGGGACAGACGAACACTGAAGCTTTCTTT. This encodes CASSQEPGQTNTEAFF.

This clonotype was seen only a few times. V and J are TRBV10-3 and TRBJ2-1, with D unclear. Trimming removed 3 bases at V and 2 bases at J, with 8 bases between. This CDR3 region has 14 residues. The germline V gene encodes CDR1 ENHRY and CDR2 SYGVKD. This chain's CDR3 is CAISEGSAYNEQFF. The CDR3, as DNA: TGTGCCATCAGTGAAGGTTCCGCCTACAATGAGCAGTTCTTC.

This clonotype has more than one count but fewer than ten. Germline is not matched at one junction end, which may reflect a read error. The chain has TRBV6-6 and TRBJ2-3; TRBD1 agrees at 9 bases. Germline V lookup: CDR1 MNHNY, CDR2 SVGAGI (reference sequence). CDR3 length: 15 residues. CDR3 sequence reads: CASSHGQGSTDAQYF. In nucleotides, the CDR3 is TGTGCCAGCAGTCACGGACAGGGGAGCACAGATGCGCAGTATTTT.

The sample holds many counts of this clonotype. The chain couples TRBV6-5 to TRBJ2-7; D perhaps matches TRBD1 (5 bases). V was clipped by 7 bases and J by 3 bases, with 19 bases between them. Germline values: CDR1 MNHEY, CDR2 SVGAGI. The CDR3 length is 15 residues. In nucleotides, the CDR3 is TGTGCCAGCACCCCAGTCGGTGGCAGGGTCTACGAGCAGTACTTC. Translation: CASTPVGGRVYEQYF.

About this clonotype itself: A clone one base away is much larger, so this may be a read error. The gene calls are TRBV6-5 and TRBJ2-7; 11 bases align to TRBD2. J was trimmed by 3 bases and V by 5 bases; bases with no gene match: 6. The CDR3 is made up of 15 amino acids. The germline gives CDR1 MNHEY, CDR2 SVGAGI. Here the CDR3 DNA reads TGTGCCAGCAGTATCAGACTAGCGGGGTACTACGAGCAGTACTTC. Its translation is CASSIRLAGYYEQYF.

This clonotype has ten or more counts. The V call is TRBV11-1, the J call TRBJ2-1; 11 nucleotides agree with TRBD2. Germline V CDR1 and CDR2: SGHAT, FQDESV (reference sequence). CDR3 size: 16 residues. V shed 5 bases, J shed 4 bases, and the junction held 7 bases outside the gene matches. CDR3 residues: CASSTSSGGPYNEQFF. The CDR3 DNA is TGTGCCAGCAGCACATCTAGCGGGGGGCCGTACAATGAGCAGTTCTTC.

This sequence joins TRBV10-3 and TRBJ1-1; no clear D. The V end lost 0 bases, the J end lost 4 bases, and 12 bases lay between the germline ends. The CDR3 consists of 15 residues. CDR1 is ENHRY, CDR2 SYGVKD, per germline. The CDR3 DNA is TGTGCCATCAGTGAGTCGAGGGTATCAGGCACTGAAGCTTTCTTT. Translated: CAISESRVSGTEAFF.

This clonotype has ten or more counts. This chain uses TRBV7-2 with TRBJ2-4, with D possibly TRBD2 on 5 matching bases. CDR1 is SGHTA and CDR2 is FQGNSA in the germline V gene. The CDR3 is made up of 17 amino acids. The V end was cut by 2 bases, the J end by 1 base, with 15 bases between. CDR3 amino acids: CASSLQYGLAAKNIQYF. The CDR3 coding sequence is TGTGCCAGCAGCTTACAGTACGGGCTAGCCGCCAAAAACATTCAGTACTTC.

The J gene is TRBJ2-1, the V gene TRBV28; 12 nucleotides align to TRBD1. Germline CDR1 MDHEN, CDR2 SYDVKM. Trimming at V came to 6 bases and at J to 6 bases, leaving 3 bases not matched to a gene. The CDR3 consists of 14 residues. CDR3 residues: CASRGQGAINEQFF. In DNA, the CDR3 is TGTGCCAGCAGGGGACAGGGGGCCATCAATGAGCAGTTCTTC.

The chain has TRBV4-3 and TRBJ2-4; D is unresolved. Per germline, CDR1 LGHNA and CDR2 YSLEER. CDR3 length: 13 amino acids. The V end lost 0 bases, the J end lost 15 bases, and 15 bases lay between the germline ends. CDR3 in DNA: TGCGCCAGCAGCCAAGATAAAGGCTACGAGCGGTACTTC. Translating it yields CASSQDKGYERYF.

The chain combines TRBV5-1 with TRBJ2-2; TRBD2 agrees at 11 bases. V lost 5 bases, J lost 1 base, and 7 bases stayed unmatched. Germline V gives CDR1 SGHRS, CDR2 YFSETQ. This CDR3 region has 17 residues. CDR3 protein: CASRLLAGDGNTGELFF. The DNA for the CDR3 is TGCGCCAGCAGGTTACTAGCGGGGGACGGGAACACCGGGGAGCTGTTTTTT.

In its sample, this clonotype was seen many times. This chain uses TRBV5-5 with TRBJ2-7; possible D gene TRBD1, 6 bases. Per the germline V gene, CDR1 is SGHKS and CDR2 is YYEKEE (reference sequence). Trimming pared 4 bases from V and 0 bases from J, leaving 11 bases between. The CDR3 contains 14 residues. The CDR3 spells CASSLRTASYEQYF. DNA of the CDR3: TGTGCCAGCAGCCTACGGACAGCCTCCTACGAGCAGTACTTC.

This clonotype has just a few counts. V is TRBV14 and J is TRBJ2-5; tentatively, D is TRBD2 (6 bases). Trimming pared 4 bases from V and 5 bases from J, leaving 23 bases between. The germline gives CDR1 SGHDN, CDR2 FVKESK. The CDR3 sequence is 17 residues long. CDR3 sequence (DNA): TGTGCCAGCAGCCCTCAAGGCGGGATAGGGTCGTCCGAGACCCAGTACTTC. It codes for CASSPQGGIGSSETQYF. Combining the CDR3 with reference TRBV14 and TRBJ2-5 gives the whole variable domain EAGVTQFPSHSVIEKGQTVTLRCDPISGHDNLYWYRRVMGKEIKFLLHFVKESKQDESGMPNNRFLAERTGGTYSTLKVQPAELEDSGVYFCASSPQGGIGSSETQYFGPGTRLLVL.

With regard to this clonotype: One end of the junction fails to match germline, which may point to a read error. The chain employs TRBV20-1 and TRBJ2-6; TRBD1 agrees at 8 bases. Germline CDR1 reads DFQATT; CDR2 reads SNEGSKA (reference sequence). This CDR3 is built from 17 residues. CDR3: CSAIRDRRFSGANVRTF. The CDR3 DNA sequence: TGCAGTGCTATCCGGGACAGGCGCTTCTCTGGGGCCAACGTCCGGACTTTC.

This clonotype was detected a few times. This chain connects TRBV7-2 to TRBJ1-5; 7 bases agree with TRBD1. The CDR3 has 18 amino acids. The V segment lost 5 bases and the J segment 0 bases; nucleotides outside the gene matches: 13. The germline gives CDR1 SGHTA, CDR2 FQGNSA. DNA of the CDR3: TGTGCCAGCAGCCAAGGCGGGACAGAATCCTATAGCAATCAGCCCCAGCATTTT. Translation gives CASSQGGTESYSNQPQHF.

On this clonotype: At one end, the junction sequence differs from germline, possibly due to a read error. V and J are TRBV7-9 and TRBJ2-5; 7 bases align to TRBD1. The CDR3 runs 13 residues. Germline values: CDR1 SEHNR, CDR2 FQNEAQ (reference sequence). The CDR3 spells CARSRQGEETQYF. CDR3 bases: TGTGCCCGCAGCCGACAGGGTGAAGAGACCCAGTACTTC.

The rearrangement links TRBV5-1 to TRBJ2-2; TRBD1 agrees at 8 bases. This CDR3 is 15 amino acids long. After removal of 2 bases from V and 6 bases from J, the junction contained 6 bases not matched to a gene. In germline, CDR1 is SGHRS, CDR2 YFSETQ. CDR3 in DNA: TGCGCCAGCAGCTTCAGAATGGACAGGGCCGGGGAGCTGTTTTTT. It is translated as CASSFRMDRAGELFF.

This clonotype was recorded many times. The chain uses TRBV7-2 and TRBJ2-7; D uncertain. The CDR3 totals 13 residues. Trimming stripped 2 bases from V and 4 bases from J, with 9 bases between. CDR1 and CDR2 from the germline V gene are SGHTA and FQGNSA. CDR3 DNA sequence: TGTGCCAGCAGCTTAAGTTGGTTGTACGAGCAGTACTTC. This sequence encodes CASSLSWLYEQYF.

With respect to this clonotype: Since a much larger clone is just one base distant, this may be a read error. V gene TRBV6-6 combines with J gene TRBJ1-5; D remains unclear. This CDR3 region has 14 residues. Germline assignment: CDR1 MNHNY and CDR2 SVGAGI (reference sequence). This CDR3 is CAGSDQSRDQPQHF. The CDR3 DNA follows: TGTGCCGGCAGCGATCAGAGCCGAGATCAGCCCCAGCATTTT.

This clonotype was recorded at least ten times. The chain has TRBV4-3 and TRBJ2-7, with D tentatively TRBD1 (5 bases). The CDR3 spans 15 residues. Germline V lookup: CDR1 LGHNA, CDR2 YSLEER. V was trimmed by 0 bases and J by 3 bases, leaving 12 bases between them. The CDR3 is CASSQDSGHIYEQYF. The CDR3 nucleotides read TGCGCCAGCAGCCAAGATAGTGGACACATCTACGAGCAGTACTTC.

This clonotype appeared a few times. The genes are TRBV20-1 and TRBJ2-3, with 8 positions matching TRBD2. The CDR3 contains 16 residues. V trimming: 1 base; J trimming: 0 bases; junction bases outside the gene matches: 6. Germline CDR1 is DFQATT and CDR2 is SNEGSKA (reference sequence). The chain's CDR3 is CSARGALAASTDTQYF. DNA of the CDR3: TGCAGTGCTAGAGGGGCACTAGCGGCGAGCACAGATACGCAGTATTTT.

This clonotype came up many times. The J gene is TRBJ2-7, the V gene TRBV18; 8 nucleotides align to TRBD1. V dropped 0 bases and J dropped 4; count of bases not matched to a gene: 2. The CDR3 runs to 14 residues. CDR1 is KGHSH and CDR2 is LQKENI in the germline V gene. CDR3 sequence (DNA): TGTGCCAGCTCACCACCCGGGACAGGTTACGAGCAGTACTTC. Protein sequence: CASSPPGTGYEQYF.

This clonotype was picked up many times. The genes are TRBV29-1 and TRBJ1-2; D gene ambiguous. CDR1 and CDR2 (germline): SQVTM, ANQGSEA. The CDR3 contains 15 residues. Trimming took off 0 bases at V and 4 bases at J, with 15 bases between the two ends. CDR3 region: CSVEELSGYGYGYTF. As DNA, the CDR3 is TGCAGCGTTGAAGAACTATCAGGCTACGGCTATGGCTACACCTTC.

Note on this clonotype: One end of the junction varies from germline; a read error may be responsible. The chain is built from TRBV7-2 and TRBJ1-5; unclear D gene. CDR1 SGHTA and CDR2 FQGNSA come from the germline V gene. There are 15 residues in the CDR3. The CDR3, as DNA: TGTGCCGGCAGCTCCGCACGGTCGGGCAATCAGCCCCAGCATTTT. The encoded protein is CAGSSARSGNQPQHF.

This clonotype was picked up many times. The gene calls are TRBV20-1 and TRBJ2-4; D remains ambiguous. The germline V and J ends were trimmed by 3 bases and 2 bases, with 8 bases remaining between them. CDR3 size: 13 residues. Germline V gene data show CDR1 as DFQATT and CDR2 as SNEGSKA (reference sequence). The CDR3 DNA reads as TGCAGTGCTAGCAAGGGAACCAAAAACATTCAGTACTTC. Amino acid sequence: CSASKGTKNIQYF.